This T cell receptor beta chain was captured by sequencing in a study of blood T cells in healthy people across ages. CDR3 length: 16 amino acids. CDR1 is MNHNS, CDR2 SASEGT, per germline. Trimming at V came to 7 bases and at J to 3 bases, leaving 13 bases not matched to a gene. Points from the study as a whole: A roughly linear age-dependent decrease characterized TCR beta diversity per million T cells.

Combining a sample-barcoded 5' primer with a J-beta primer mix, a second PCR ran for 7 to 11 cycles. TCRdb recomputed calls from the 5' RACE reads with MiXCR, one row per CDR3 protein. The data hold about 690,000 distinct CDR3 sequences, with around 43% observed a single time. On this clonotype itself: Its antigen remains unidentified.

Sample donors were healthy Caucasian individuals that came from Russia, aged roughly 6 to 100. The origin of this receptor is a man older than 75 in good health. Material for sequencing was blood. The chain couples TRBV6-1 to TRBJ2-3, with 7 positions matching TRBD1. CDR3 coding DNA: TGTGCCAGCATTTCCGGACAGGTTCTTGAGACAGATACGCAGTATTTT. It codes for CASISGQVLETDTQYF.